These 12 T cell receptor beta chains originate from one sample sequenced in a study of beta chain features in type 1 diabetes. Their antigen targets remain unknown. Study-wide results and caveats: Moderate but significant shortening of TCRB CDR3s was recorded in all four CD4+ subsets from Type 1 diabetes patients.

As every portion of the isolated RNA was reverse transcribed, the sequencing read expressed TCRB transcripts. TCRdb's copy holds only in-frame clones and misses some; the assay was immunoSEQ multiplex PCR. The sample yields about 700,000 clones, around an eighth seen once. Sequences were obtained from naive CD4+ T cells from blood. Every receptor here comes from a man aged 18 to 29 with type 1 diabetes.

This sequence joins TRBV1 and TRBJ1-6. TRBV1 is an annotated pseudogene. This CDR3 contains 13 residues. CDR3 DNA sequence: TGCACCAGCAGCCAAGAAGCTGGGTCACCCCTCCACTTT. Its protein product is CTSSQEAGSPLHF.

The chain combines TRBV7-2 with TRBJ2-3; D gene ambiguous. Trimming took 2 bases from V and 2 from J, leaving 14 bases between them. This CDR3 has 16 residues. Germline CDR1 SGHTA, CDR2 FQGNSA. The CDR3 bases are TGTGCCAGCAGCTTACTTCACTTAGGCCTCACAGATACGCAGTATTTT. Its protein product is CASSLLHLGLTDTQYF.

The rearrangement uses TRBV28 and TRBJ2-1, with TRBD1 matching over 10 bases. V lost 4 bases and J lost 8; bases outside the gene matches: 11. This CDR3 is built from 16 residues. Per germline, CDR1 MDHEN and CDR2 SYDVKM. This CDR3 is CASSSSGTGVLYEQFF. CDR3 DNA sequence: TGTGCCAGCAGTTCATCCGGGACAGGGGTGCTCTATGAGCAGTTCTTC. Together with reference TRBV28 and TRBJ2-1, the CDR3 gives the full variable domain: DVKVTQSSRYLVKRTGEKVFLECVQDMDHENMFWYRQDPGLGLRLIYFSYDVKMKEKGDIPEGYSVSREKKERFSLILESASTNQTSMYLCASSSSGTGVLYEQFFGPGTRLTVL.

As concerns this clone: Other DNA sequences of this sample code for an identical CDR3. The chain has TRBV20-1 and TRBJ2-1; D not certain. The V end lost 3 bases, the J end lost 8 bases, and 5 bases lay between the germline ends. CDR3 length equals 10 residues. CDR1 and CDR2 from the germline V gene are DFQATT and SNEGSKA (reference sequence). The CDR3 loop is CSASRHEQFF. For the CDR3, the DNA is TGCAGTGCTAGTAGACATGAGCAGTTCTTC.

This clone was seen a handful of times. The chain recombines TRBV27 with TRBJ2-1, with 8 bases that match TRBD2. Germline loops: CDR1 MNHEY, CDR2 SMNVEV (reference sequence). V shed 5 bases, J shed 3 bases, and the junction held 6 bases outside the gene matches. The CDR3 extends over 15 amino acids. This CDR3 is CASSPTSGVYNEQFF. DNA for the CDR3: TGTGCCAGCAGTCCTACTAGCGGCGTCTACAATGAGCAGTTCTTC.

J is TRBJ1-1 and V is TRBV27; 9 bases match TRBD1. J gave up 4 bases and V 5 bases, and 14 bases lay outside the gene matches. The CDR3 runs to 17 residues. CDR1 MNHEY and CDR2 SMNVEV come from the germline V gene (reference sequence). The CDR3 DNA reads as TGTGCCAGCAGTACCCTGGGACAGGGTCCCCGAGGCACTGAAGCTTTCTTT. It codes for CASSTLGQGPRGTEAFF.

V and J are TRBV11-3 and TRBJ1-1; the D gene is possibly TRBD1 (5 bases). The germline V gene has CDR1 SGHNT and CDR2 YENEEA. This CDR3 contains 13 residues. The V end was cut by 5 bases, the J end by 1 base, with 8 bases between. The CDR3 region is CASSPRENTEAFF. CDR3 coding DNA: TGTGCCAGCAGCCCCAGGGAGAACACTGAAGCTTTCTTT. Complete variable domain (other parts from reference TRBV11-3 and TRBJ1-1): EAGVVQSPRYKIIEKKQPVAFWCNPISGHNTLYWYLQNLGQGPELLIRYENEEAVDDSQLPKDRFSAERLKGVDSTLKIQPAELGDSAVYLCASSPRENTEAFFGQGTRLTVV.

This chain links TRBV2 with TRBJ2-3; D call uncertain. With 7 bases removed from V and 2 bases from J, the gap between germline ends came to 10 bases. CDR1 SNHLY and CDR2 FYNNEI come from the germline V gene. There are 13 residues in the CDR3. The CDR3 DNA reads as TGTGCCAGCAAGGAGACTTTCACAGATACGCAGTATTTT. It specifies CASKETFTDTQYF.

CDR3 sequence: CAISERTGMYEQYF. CDR3 in DNA: TGTGCCATCAGTGAGAGGACAGGGATGTACGAGCAGTACTTC. The chain has TRBV10-3 and TRBJ2-7; 8 nucleotides line up with TRBD1. Germline loops: CDR1 ENHRY, CDR2 SYGVKD. This CDR3 has 14 residues. The trim removed 2 bases at V and 4 bases at J, leaving 4 bases unmatched.

This clone was found a few times. V usage is TRBV15 and J usage is TRBJ2-7; weak D call: TRBD1 (5 bases). Germline V gene lookup returns CDR1 LNHNV and CDR2 YYDKDF (reference sequence). Deletions cut 4 bases from V and 2 bases from J, with 9 bases between. This CDR3 has 13 residues. CDR3 residues: CATSKDIPYEQYF. DNA of the CDR3: TGTGCCACCAGCAAGGACATACCCTACGAGCAGTACTTC.

This clone was seen only a few times. The V and J genes are TRBV29-1 and TRBJ1-1, with TRBD1 as a possible D gene (5 bases). Deletions cut 8 bases from V and 4 bases from J, with 20 bases between. The CDR3 loop spans 14 amino acids. From germline, CDR1 is SQVTM and CDR2 ANQGSEA. CDR3 DNA sequence: TGCAGCCTACGGGGCCCTCCGGTGGGCACTGAAGCTTTCTTT. Its translation: CSLRGPPVGTEAFF.

This clone was counted a few times. The rearrangement joins TRBV10-3 to TRBJ2-5, with 7 nucleotides matching TRBD1. The CDR3 is 14 residues long. CDR1 and CDR2 (germline): ENHRY, SYGVKD. The V segment lost 5 bases and the J segment 1 base; nucleotides outside the gene matches: 4. The CDR3 DNA reads as TGTGCCATCAGTCGGGACAGCCTCCAAGAGACCCAGTACTTC. Encoded protein: CAISRDSLQETQYF.